This T cell receptor beta chain was observed in a study of T cell repertoires in cytomegalovirus infection. As for the study in general: Indications of both CMV infection and matching HLA type were provided by public TCR beta signatures.

J was trimmed by 0 bases and V by 0 bases; bases with no gene match: 6. CDR1 is MGHRA, CDR2 YSYEKL, per germline. This CDR3 has 17 amino acids. TCRdb fed the reads into MiXCR, producing one record per CDR3 protein. The sample comprises under 300,000 distinct CDR3 sequences, approximately 15% of which are singletons, and less than 60% rests with the top ten. The rearrangement joins TRBV4-1 to TRBJ2-7, with 9 nucleotides matching TRBD1. The clonotype was recovered from a human donor in good health (CMV status not recorded). Some clones in this sample may be carry-over from other donors' samples. The sequencing input was CD8+ T cells from PBMCs. CDR3 DNA sequence: TGCGCCAGCAGCCAAGAGCCTCCGGGACAGGGCTCCTACGAGCAGTACTTC. Translation: CASSQEPPGQGSYEQYF.